A single sample gave rise to the 3 T cell receptor beta chains below, sequenced in a study of cytotoxic CD8 clonotypes in ibrutinib-treated CLL. Sequencing used immunoSEQ multiplex PCR; TCRdb keeps in-frame clones, though not all of them. The table includes about 20,000 clones, roughly 75% detected once. The source was PBMCs, collected before ibrutinib treatment. All receptors come from a human donor with chronic lymphocytic leukemia.

This chain connects TRBV7-2 to TRBJ2-5; a possible D gene is TRBD2 (5 bases). Germline CDR1 is SGHTA and CDR2 is FQGNSA. The length of the CDR3 is 14 residues. Trimming left V 5 bases short and J 3 bases short, with 13 bases between. The CDR3 DNA follows: TGTGCCAGCAGCAGAAACGGGGTGAAAGAGACCCAGTACTTC. Amino acids: CASSRNGVKETQYF.

This chain connects TRBV5-1 to TRBJ2-5; 8 bases align to TRBD1. Germline assignment: CDR1 SGHRS and CDR2 YFSETQ. V shed 0 bases and J 3 bases; nucleotides not matched to a gene: 4. CDR3 length: 15 amino acids. CDR3 loop: CASSLGDRNKETQYF. DNA for the CDR3: TGCGCCAGCAGCTTGGGGGACAGGAATAAAGAGACCCAGTACTTC.

This clone occurred a few times. The J gene is TRBJ1-1, the V gene TRBV30; 8 bases line up with TRBD1. CDR1 GTSNPN and CDR2 SVGIG come from the germline V gene (reference sequence). V lost 3 bases to trimming and J lost 1 base; unmatched junction nucleotides: 4. The CDR3 runs 14 residues. In DNA, the CDR3 is TGTGCCTGGAGCGACGGGACAGGGAACACTGAAGCTTTCTTT. Translated, it gives CAWSDGTGNTEAFF. Drawing the rest from reference TRBV30 and TRBJ1-1, the complete variable domain is SQTIHQWPATLVQPVGSPLSLECTVEGTSNPNLYWYRQAAGRGLQLLFYSVGIGQISSEVPQNLSASRPQDRQFILSSKKLLLSDSGFYLCAWSDGTGNTEAFFGQGTRLTVV.